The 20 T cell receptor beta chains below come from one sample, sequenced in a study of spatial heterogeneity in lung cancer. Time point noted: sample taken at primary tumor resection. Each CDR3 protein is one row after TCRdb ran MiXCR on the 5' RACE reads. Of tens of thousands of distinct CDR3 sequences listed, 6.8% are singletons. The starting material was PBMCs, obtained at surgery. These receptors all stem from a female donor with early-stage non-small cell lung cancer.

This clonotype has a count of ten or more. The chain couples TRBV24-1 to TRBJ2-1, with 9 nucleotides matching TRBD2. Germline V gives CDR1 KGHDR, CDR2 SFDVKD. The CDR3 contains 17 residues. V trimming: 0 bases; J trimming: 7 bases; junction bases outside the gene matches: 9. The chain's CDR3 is CATSDLPRGGLLNEQFF. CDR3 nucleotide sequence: TGTGCCACCAGTGATTTGCCGCGGGGGGGCTTATTAAATGAGCAGTTCTTC.

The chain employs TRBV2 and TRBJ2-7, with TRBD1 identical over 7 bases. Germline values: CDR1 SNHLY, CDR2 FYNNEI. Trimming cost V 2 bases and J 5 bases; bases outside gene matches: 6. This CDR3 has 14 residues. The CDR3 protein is CASSESMTGNEQYF. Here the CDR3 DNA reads TGTGCCAGCAGTGAAAGCATGACAGGGAACGAGCAGTACTTC.

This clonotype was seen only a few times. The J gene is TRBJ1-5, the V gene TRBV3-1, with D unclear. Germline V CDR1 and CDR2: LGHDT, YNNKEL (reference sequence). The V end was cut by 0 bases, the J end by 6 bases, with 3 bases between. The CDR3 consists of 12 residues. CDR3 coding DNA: TGTGCCAGCAGCCAAGAGGGTCAGCCCCAGCATTTT. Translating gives CASSQEGQPQHF.

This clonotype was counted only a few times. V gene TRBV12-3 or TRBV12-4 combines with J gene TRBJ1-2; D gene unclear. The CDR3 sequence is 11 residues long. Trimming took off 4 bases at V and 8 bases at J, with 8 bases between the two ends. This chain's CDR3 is CASSSVRGYTF. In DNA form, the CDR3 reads TGTGCCAGCAGTTCCGTTAGGGGCTACACCTTC.

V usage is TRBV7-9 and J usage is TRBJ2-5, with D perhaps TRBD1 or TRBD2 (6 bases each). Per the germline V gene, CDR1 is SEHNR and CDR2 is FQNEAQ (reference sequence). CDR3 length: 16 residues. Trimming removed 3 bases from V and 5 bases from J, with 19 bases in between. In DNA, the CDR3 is TGTGCCAGCAGCTTTCCCCACCGGGGGCGCGAGGAGACCCAGTACTTC. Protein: CASSFPHRGREETQYF.

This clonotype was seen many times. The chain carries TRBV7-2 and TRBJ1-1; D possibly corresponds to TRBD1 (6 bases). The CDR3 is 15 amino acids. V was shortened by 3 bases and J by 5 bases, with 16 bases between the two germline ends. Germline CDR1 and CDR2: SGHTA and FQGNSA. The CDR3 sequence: CASSLSGARGTEAFF. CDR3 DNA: TGTGCCAGCAGCTTGTCAGGGGCCCGGGGTACTGAAGCTTTCTTT.

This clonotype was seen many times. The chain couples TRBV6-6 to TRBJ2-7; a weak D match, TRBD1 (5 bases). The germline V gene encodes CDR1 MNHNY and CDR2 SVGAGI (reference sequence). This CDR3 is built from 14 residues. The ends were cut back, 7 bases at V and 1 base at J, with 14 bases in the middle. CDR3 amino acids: CASIKTTESYEQYF. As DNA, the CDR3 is TGTGCCAGCATTAAAACGACAGAATCCTACGAGCAGTACTTC.

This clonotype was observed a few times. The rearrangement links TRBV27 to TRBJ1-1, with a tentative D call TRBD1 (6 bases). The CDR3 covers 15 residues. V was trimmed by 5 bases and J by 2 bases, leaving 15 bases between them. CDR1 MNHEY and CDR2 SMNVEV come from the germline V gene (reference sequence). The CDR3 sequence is CASSSTGTINTEAFF. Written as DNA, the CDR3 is TGTGCCAGCAGTAGCACCGGGACAATCAACACTGAAGCTTTCTTT.

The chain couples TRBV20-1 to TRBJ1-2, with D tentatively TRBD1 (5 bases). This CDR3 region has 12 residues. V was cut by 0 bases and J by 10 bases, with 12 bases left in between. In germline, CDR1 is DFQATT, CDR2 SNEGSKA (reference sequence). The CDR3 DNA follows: TGCAGTGCTAGAGATCCCAAAGGGGACTACACCTTC. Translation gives CSARDPKGDYTF.

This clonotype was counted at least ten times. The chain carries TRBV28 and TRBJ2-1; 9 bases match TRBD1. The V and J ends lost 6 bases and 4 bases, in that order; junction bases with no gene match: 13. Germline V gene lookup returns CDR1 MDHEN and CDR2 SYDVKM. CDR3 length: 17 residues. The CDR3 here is CASSSTGTGYPYNEQFF. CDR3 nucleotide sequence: TGTGCCAGCAGCTCAACCGGGACAGGGTACCCTTACAATGAGCAGTTCTTC.

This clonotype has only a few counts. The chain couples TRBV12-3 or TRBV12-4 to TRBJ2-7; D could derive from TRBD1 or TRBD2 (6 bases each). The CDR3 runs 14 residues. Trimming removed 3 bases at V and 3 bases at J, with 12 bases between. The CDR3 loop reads CASSFTRGGYEQYF. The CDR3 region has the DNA TGTGCCAGCAGTTTCACCAGGGGAGGCTACGAGCAGTACTTC.

CDR3 amino acids: CASSSRGYTEAFF. The CDR3 region has the DNA TGTGCCAGCAGCTCGAGAGGTTACACTGAAGCTTTCTTT. The chain combines TRBV9 with TRBJ1-1; D is ambiguous. The CDR3 consists of 13 residues. The germline V and J ends were trimmed by 4 bases and 3 bases, with 10 bases remaining between them. Germline assignment: CDR1 SGDLS and CDR2 YYNGEE.

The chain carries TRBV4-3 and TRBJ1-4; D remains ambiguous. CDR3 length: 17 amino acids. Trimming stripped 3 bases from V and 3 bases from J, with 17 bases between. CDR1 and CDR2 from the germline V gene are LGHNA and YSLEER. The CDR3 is CASSQSGSGRPNEKLFF. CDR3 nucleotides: TGCGCCAGCAGCCAGTCGGGATCGGGGAGGCCTAATGAAAAACTGTTTTTT.

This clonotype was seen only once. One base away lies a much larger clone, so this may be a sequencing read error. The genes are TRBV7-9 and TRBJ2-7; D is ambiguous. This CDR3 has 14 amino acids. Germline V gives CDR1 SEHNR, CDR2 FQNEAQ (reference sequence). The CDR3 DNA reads TGTACCAGCAGCTTAGTTTACAGACCTTACGAGCAGTACTTC. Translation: CTSSLVYRPYEQYF. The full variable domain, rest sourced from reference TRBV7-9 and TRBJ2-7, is DTGVSQNPRHKITKRGQNVTFRCDPISEHNRLYWYRQTLGQGPEFLTYFQNEAQLEKSRLLSDRFSAERPKGSFSTLEIQRTEQGDSAMYLCTSSLVYRPYEQYFGPGTRLTVT.

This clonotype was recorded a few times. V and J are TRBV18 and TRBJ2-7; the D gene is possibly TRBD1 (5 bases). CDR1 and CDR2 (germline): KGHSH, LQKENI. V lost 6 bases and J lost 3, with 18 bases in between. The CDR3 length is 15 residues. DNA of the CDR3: TGTGCCAGCTCCCCCTCCCAGGGCCCCCTCTACGAGCAGTACTTC. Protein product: CASSPSQGPLYEQYF. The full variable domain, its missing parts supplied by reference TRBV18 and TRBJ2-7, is NAGVMQNPRHLVRRRGQEARLRCSPMKGHSHVYWYRQLPEEGLKFMVYLQKENIIDESGMPKERFSAEFPKEGPSILRIQQVVRGDSAAYFCASSPSQGPLYEQYFGPGTRLTVT.

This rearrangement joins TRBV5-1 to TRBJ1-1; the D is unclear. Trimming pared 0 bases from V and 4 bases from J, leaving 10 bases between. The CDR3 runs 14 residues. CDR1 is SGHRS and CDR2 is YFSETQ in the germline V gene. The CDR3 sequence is CASSLVRVSTEAFF. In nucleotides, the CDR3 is TGCGCCAGCAGCTTGGTAAGGGTCAGCACTGAAGCTTTCTTT. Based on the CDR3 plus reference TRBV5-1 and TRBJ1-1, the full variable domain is KAGVTQTPRYLIKTRGQQVTLSCSPISGHRSVSWYQQTPGQGLQFLFEYFSETQRNKGNFPGRFSGRQFSNSRSEMNVSTLELGDSALYLCASSLVRVSTEAFFGQGTRLTVV.

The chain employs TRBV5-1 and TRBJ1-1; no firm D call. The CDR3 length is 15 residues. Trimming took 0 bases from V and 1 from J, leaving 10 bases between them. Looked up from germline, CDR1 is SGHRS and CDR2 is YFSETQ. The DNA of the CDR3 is TGCGCCAGCAGCTTGGTCGGGAATAGGAACACTGAAGCTTTCTTT. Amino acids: CASSLVGNRNTEAFF.

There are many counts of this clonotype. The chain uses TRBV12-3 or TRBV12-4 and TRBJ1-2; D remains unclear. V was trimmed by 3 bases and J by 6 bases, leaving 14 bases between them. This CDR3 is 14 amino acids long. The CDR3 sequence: CASSFMREVDGYTF. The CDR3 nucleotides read TGTGCCAGCAGTTTCATGAGGGAGGTGGATGGCTACACCTTC.

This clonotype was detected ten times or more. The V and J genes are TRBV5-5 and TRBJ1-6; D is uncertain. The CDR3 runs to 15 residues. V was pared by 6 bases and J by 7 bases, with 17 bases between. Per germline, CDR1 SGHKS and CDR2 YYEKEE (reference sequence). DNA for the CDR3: TGTGCCAGCACCGTACGAGCGAATCCGAATTCACCCCTCCACTTT. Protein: CASTVRANPNSPLHF.

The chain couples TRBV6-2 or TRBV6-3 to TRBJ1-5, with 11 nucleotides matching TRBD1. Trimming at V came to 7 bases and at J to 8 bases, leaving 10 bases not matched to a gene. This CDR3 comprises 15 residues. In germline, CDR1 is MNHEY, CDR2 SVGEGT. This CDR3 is CASTTRTGGEKPQHF. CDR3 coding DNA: TGTGCCAGCACCACCAGGACAGGGGGCGAAAAGCCCCAGCATTTT.